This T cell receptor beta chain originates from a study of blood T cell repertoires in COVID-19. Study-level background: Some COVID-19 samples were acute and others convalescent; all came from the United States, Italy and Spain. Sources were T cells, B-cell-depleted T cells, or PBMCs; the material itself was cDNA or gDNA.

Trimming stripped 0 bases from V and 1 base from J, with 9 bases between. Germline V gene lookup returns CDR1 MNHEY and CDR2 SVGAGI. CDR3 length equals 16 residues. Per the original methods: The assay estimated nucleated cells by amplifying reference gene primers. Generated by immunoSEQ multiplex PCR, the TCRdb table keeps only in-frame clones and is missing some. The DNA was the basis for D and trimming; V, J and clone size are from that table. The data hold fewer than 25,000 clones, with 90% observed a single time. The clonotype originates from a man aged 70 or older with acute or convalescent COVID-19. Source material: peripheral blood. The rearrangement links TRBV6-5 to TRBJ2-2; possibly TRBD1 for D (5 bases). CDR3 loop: CASSYSRQMNTGELFF. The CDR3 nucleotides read TGTGCCAGCAGTTACTCGAGACAGATGAACACCGGGGAGCTGTTTTTT.